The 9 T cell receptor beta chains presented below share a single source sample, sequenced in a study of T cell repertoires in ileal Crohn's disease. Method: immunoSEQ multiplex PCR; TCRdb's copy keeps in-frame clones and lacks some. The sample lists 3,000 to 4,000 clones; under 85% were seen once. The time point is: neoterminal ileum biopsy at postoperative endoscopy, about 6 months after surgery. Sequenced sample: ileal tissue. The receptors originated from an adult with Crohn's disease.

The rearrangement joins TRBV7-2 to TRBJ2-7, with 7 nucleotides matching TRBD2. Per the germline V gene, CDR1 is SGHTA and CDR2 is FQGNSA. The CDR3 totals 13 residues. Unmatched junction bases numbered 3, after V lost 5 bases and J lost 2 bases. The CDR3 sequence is CASSGGSTYEQYF. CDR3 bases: TGTGCCAGCAGCGGCGGGAGCACCTACGAGCAGTACTTC.

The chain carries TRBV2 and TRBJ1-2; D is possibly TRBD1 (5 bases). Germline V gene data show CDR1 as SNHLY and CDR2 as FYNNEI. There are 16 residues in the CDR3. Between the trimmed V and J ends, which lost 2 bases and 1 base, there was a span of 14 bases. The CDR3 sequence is CASSEPNRGLNYGYTF. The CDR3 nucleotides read TGTGCCAGCAGTGAACCGAACCGGGGACTTAACTATGGCTACACCTTC.

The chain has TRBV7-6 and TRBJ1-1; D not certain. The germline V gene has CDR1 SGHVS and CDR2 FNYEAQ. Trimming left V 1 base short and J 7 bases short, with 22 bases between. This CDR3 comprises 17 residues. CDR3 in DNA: TGTGCCAGCAGCTTAGGGGCGAGTGGCCTCGGGGTTAATGAAGCTTTCTTT. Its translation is CASSLGASGLGVNEAFF.

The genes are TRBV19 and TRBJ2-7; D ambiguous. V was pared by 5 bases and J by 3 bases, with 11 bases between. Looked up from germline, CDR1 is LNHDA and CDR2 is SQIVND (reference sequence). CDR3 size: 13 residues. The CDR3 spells CASSSTRVYEQYF. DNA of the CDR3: TGTGCCAGTAGTTCTACCCGAGTCTACGAGCAGTACTTC.

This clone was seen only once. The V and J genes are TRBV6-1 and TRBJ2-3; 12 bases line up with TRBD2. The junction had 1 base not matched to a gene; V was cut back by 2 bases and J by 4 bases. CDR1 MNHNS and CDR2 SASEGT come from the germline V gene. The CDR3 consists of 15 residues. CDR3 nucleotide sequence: TGTGCCAGCAGTGAACTAGCGGGGGGGCCAGATACGCAGTATTTT. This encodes CASSELAGGPDTQYF.

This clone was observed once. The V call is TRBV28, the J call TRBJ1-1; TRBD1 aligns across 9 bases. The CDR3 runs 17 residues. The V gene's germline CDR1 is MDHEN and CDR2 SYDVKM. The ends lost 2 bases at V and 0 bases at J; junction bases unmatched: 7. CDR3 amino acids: CASSLLGTGSVNTEAFF. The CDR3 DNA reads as TGTGCCAGCAGTTTACTTGGGACAGGGTCGGTGAACACTGAAGCTTTCTTT.

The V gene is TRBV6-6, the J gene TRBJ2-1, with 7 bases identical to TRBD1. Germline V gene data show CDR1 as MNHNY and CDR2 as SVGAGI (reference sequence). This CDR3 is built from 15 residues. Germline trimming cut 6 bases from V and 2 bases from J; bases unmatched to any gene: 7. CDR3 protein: CASSQLQGAYNEQFF. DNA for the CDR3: TGTGCCAGCAGCCAACTTCAGGGGGCCTACAATGAGCAGTTCTTC.

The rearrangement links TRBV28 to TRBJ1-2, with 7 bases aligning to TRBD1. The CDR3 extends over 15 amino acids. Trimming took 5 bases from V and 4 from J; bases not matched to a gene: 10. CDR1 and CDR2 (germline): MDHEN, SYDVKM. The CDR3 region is CASSPEDRIIYGYTF. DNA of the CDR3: TGTGCCAGCAGTCCCGAGGACAGGATAATCTATGGCTACACCTTC.

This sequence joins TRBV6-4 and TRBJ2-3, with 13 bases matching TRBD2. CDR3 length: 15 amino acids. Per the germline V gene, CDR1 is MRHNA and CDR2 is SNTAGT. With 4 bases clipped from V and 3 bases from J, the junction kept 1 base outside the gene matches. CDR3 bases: TGTGCCAGCAGTGGGACTAGCGGGGGTACAGATACGCAGTATTTT. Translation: CASSGTSGGTDTQYF.